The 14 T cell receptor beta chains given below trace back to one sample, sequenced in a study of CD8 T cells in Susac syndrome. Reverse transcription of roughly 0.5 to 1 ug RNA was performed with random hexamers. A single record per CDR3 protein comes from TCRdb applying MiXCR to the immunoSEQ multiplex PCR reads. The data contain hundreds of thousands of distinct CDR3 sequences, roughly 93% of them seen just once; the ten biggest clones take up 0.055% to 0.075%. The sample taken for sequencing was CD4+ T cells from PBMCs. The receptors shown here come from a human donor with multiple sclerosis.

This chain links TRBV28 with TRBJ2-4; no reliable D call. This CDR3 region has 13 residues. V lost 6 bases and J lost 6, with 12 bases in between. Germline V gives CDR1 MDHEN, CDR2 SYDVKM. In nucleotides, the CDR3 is TGTGCCAGCAGGGACGACCCAGCAAACATTCAGTACTTC. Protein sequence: CASRDDPANIQYF.

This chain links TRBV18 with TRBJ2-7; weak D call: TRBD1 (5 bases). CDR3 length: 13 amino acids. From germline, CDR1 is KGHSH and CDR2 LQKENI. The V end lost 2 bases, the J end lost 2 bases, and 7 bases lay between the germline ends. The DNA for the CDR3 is TGTGCCAGCTCACCAGCAGGGCCCTACGAGCAGTACTTC. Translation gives CASSPAGPYEQYF.

The CDR3 loop is CASSLLHPSGSYNEQFF. The DNA of the CDR3 is TGTGCCAGCAGCTTATTACACCCTAGCGGAAGCTACAATGAGCAGTTCTTC. The chain joins TRBV7-6 to TRBJ2-1, with 7 bases identical to TRBD2. Germline V gene lookup returns CDR1 SGHVS and CDR2 FNYEAQ. Losses at the gene ends were 2 bases for V and 3 bases for J; bases not matched to a gene: 10. The CDR3 runs to 17 residues. Using reference TRBV7-6 and TRBJ2-1 for the parts outside the CDR3, the full variable domain is GAGVSQSPRYKVTKRGQDVALRCDPISGHVSLYWYRQALGQGPEFLTYFNYEAQQDKSGLPNDRFSAERPEGSISTLTIQRTEQRDSAMYRCASSLLHPSGSYNEQFFGPGTRLTVL.

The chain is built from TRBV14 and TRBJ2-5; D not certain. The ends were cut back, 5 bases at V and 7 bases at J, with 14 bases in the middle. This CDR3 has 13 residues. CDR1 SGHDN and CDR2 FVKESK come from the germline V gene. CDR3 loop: CASSAAIRGTQYF. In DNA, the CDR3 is TGTGCCAGCAGCGCAGCCATCCGAGGGACCCAGTACTTC.

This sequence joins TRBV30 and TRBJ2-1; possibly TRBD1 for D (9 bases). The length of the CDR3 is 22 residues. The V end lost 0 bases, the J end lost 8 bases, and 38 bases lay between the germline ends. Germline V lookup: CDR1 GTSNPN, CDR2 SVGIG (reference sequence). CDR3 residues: CAWSVQGAGTSQLFPFRDEQFF. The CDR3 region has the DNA TGTGCCTGGAGTGTACAGGGGGCCGGGACTAGTCAACTCTTTCCTTTTCGTGATGAGCAGTTCTTC.

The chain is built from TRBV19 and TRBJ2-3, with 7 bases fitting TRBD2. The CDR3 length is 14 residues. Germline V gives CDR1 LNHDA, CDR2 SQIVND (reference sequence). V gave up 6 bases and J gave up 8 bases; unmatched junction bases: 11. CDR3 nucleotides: TGTGCCAGTAGGGCTAGCGGCAAAAGGGGTACGCAGTATTTT. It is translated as CASRASGKRGTQYF.

CDR3 loop: CASSLGREALYSPLHF. In DNA form, the CDR3 reads TGTGCCAGCAGTTTAGGCAGGGAAGCGCTTTATTCACCCCTCCACTTT. The chain couples TRBV27 to TRBJ1-6; maybe TRBD1 (5 bases). Germline CDR1 and CDR2: MNHEY and SMNVEV (reference sequence). This CDR3 contains 16 residues. The V end lost 2 bases, the J end lost 8 bases, and 16 bases lay between the germline ends.

The CDR3 region has the DNA TGTGCCAGCAGGCCCGGACATTCCTACGAGCAGTACTTC. Amino acid sequence: CASRPGHSYEQYF. The chain recombines TRBV28 with TRBJ2-7, with D maybe TRBD1 (5 bases). The germline CDR1 and CDR2 sequences are MDHEN and SYDVKM. Trimming cost V 6 bases and J 1 base, with 10 bases left between them. The length of the CDR3 is 13 residues.

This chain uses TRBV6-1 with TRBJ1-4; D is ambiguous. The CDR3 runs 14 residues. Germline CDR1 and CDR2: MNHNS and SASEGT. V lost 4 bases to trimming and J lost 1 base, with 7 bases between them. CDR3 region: CASSAWGTNEKLFF. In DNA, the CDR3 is TGTGCCAGCAGTGCATGGGGAACTAATGAAAAACTGTTTTTT.

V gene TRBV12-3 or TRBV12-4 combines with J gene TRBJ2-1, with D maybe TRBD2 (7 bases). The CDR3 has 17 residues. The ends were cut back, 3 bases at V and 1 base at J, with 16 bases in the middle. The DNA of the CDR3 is TGTGCCAGCAGTTTTAGGATAGGGGGGGTATCCTACAATGAGCAGTTCTTC. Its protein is CASSFRIGGVSYNEQFF.

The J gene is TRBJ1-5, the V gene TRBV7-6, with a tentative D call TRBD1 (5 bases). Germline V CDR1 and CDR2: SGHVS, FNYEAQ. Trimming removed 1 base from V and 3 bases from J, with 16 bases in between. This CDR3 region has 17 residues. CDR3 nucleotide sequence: TGTGCCAGCAGCTTAGGAGGCGGGACCCCTTACAATCAGCCCCAGCATTTT. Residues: CASSLGGGTPYNQPQHF.

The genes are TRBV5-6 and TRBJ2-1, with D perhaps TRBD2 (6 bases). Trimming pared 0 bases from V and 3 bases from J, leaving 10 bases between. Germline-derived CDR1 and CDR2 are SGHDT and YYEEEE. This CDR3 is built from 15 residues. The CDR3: CASSLVPGDYNEQFF. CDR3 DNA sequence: TGTGCCAGCAGCTTGGTCCCGGGAGACTACAATGAGCAGTTCTTC.

CDR3 sequence (DNA): TGTGCCAGTAGTCCCCTCGGGGACAGGCGTACTTCACTAGCCAAAAACATTCAGTACTTC. Translated: CASSPLGDRRTSLAKNIQYF. The chain carries TRBV19 and TRBJ2-4; 8 positions agree with TRBD1. Germline loops: CDR1 LNHDA, CDR2 SQIVND (reference sequence). CDR3 length: 20 amino acids. The V segment lost 5 bases and the J segment 0 bases; nucleotides outside the gene matches: 18.

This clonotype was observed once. The CDR3 DNA follows: TGTGCCAGCAGCCGACCGACAGGGGTGAACACTGAAGCTTTCTTT. Its protein product is CASSRPTGVNTEAFF. The chain links TRBV5-6 to TRBJ1-1; TRBD1 aligns across 8 bases. Germline assignment: CDR1 SGHDT and CDR2 YYEEEE. The trim removed 4 bases at V and 0 bases at J, leaving 5 bases unmatched. This CDR3 is 15 amino acids long.